This T cell receptor beta chain was profiled in a study of T-cell memory formation after mild COVID-19. Study-wide context: Clusters of TCRs were largely donor specific.

A 5'RACE reaction primed in the constant segment made cDNA libraries of TCR alpha and TCR beta, and these carried sample barcodes and UMIs. A single record per CDR3 protein comes from TCRdb applying MiXCR to the 5' RACE reads. Among over 120,000 distinct CDR3 sequences listed, 15% to 20% were seen once. Germline assignment: CDR1 MGHRA and CDR2 YSYEKL. V dropped 2 bases and J dropped 1; count of bases not matched to a gene: 10. This CDR3 contains 17 residues. General study findings and limits: Clones contracting across day 15 to 85 had a balanced CD4/CD8 profile; later expanding clones leaned CD4+. Among CD4+ contracting clones, most were CM and EM, and CD8+ ones EMRA.

This clonotype appeared many times. Its antigen remains unidentified. Sequencing was performed on PBMCs or a T cell subset sorted from them (not recorded which). J is TRBJ2-7 and V is TRBV4-1; 8 bases match TRBD1. This receptor was taken from an adult woman who had mild COVID-19 (a few samples of this study predate the infection). Cell type and time point are not known. The CDR3 region is CASSQLGIRDRSYEQYF. The CDR3 DNA reads as TGCGCCAGCAGCCAACTCGGAATCCGGGACAGGTCCTACGAGCAGTACTTC.